The clone carrying this T cell receptor beta chain has more than one count but fewer than ten. This entry belongs to a study of blood T cell repertoires in COVID-19. Study summary: PBMCs, B-cell-depleted T cells, or T cells were the source of the cDNA or gDNA that made up the material.

The CDR3 totals 13 residues. Germline CDR1 and CDR2: MNHEY and SVGAGI. With 7 bases removed from V and 8 bases from J, the gap between germline ends came to 17 bases. In the source study's methods: Quantification of nucleated cells was approximated via reference gene primer amplification. The assay was immunoSEQ multiplex PCR, and TCRdb's table has in-frame clones only and misses some. V and J calls and clone size are as listed in that table; D and trimming were resolved from the DNA. Of around 47,000 clones listed, about 88% are singletons. The chain uses TRBV6-5 and TRBJ1-1; TRBD1 is a possible D gene (5 bases). Material: peripheral blood. This clonotype was obtained from a human donor in a cohort sampled during active COVID-19. CDR3 loop: CASTFPGRGEAFF. The CDR3 DNA follows: TGTGCCAGCACTTTCCCCGGGAGGGGCGAAGCTTTCTTT.